What follows is one T cell receptor beta chain and its context. This record belongs to a study of cytomegalovirus exposure and HLA in healthy donors. V trimming: 1 base; J trimming: 6 bases; junction bases outside the gene matches: 9. The CDR3 covers 16 residues. Looked up from germline, CDR1 is SGHVS and CDR2 is FNYEAQ. PCR used 60 Vbeta primers and 13 Jbeta primers. The repertoire was sequenced with immunoSEQ multiplex PCR; TCRdb's copy has only in-frame clones and lacks some. This listing includes about 170,000 clones. The gene calls are TRBV7-6 and TRBJ2-3; 8 bases are shared with TRBD2. The sequencing sample was made of PBMCs. The source of this sequence is an older woman in good health and CMV-seronegative. In nucleotides, the CDR3 is TGTGCCAGCAGCTTAGGGATTAGCGGGACGTCGGATACGCAGTATTTT. Its protein is CASSLGISGTSDTQYF.